These 30 T cell receptor beta chains were all obtained from the same sample, sequenced in a study of T cell responses to AZD1222 COVID-19 vaccine. Using immunoSEQ multiplex PCR, the repertoire was profiled, and TCRdb retains in-frame clones only, with some absent. The sample has approximately 300,000 clones; about 94% are singletons. This sample comprised peripheral blood, obtained 28 days after the second AZD1222 dose. These receptor sequences come from an adult who received the AZD1222 COVID-19 vaccine.

The gene calls are TRBV5-8 and TRBJ2-5; D possibly corresponds to TRBD1 (5 bases). Germline CDR1 is SGHTS and CDR2 is YDEGEE. The CDR3 contains 13 residues. Trimming removed 1 base from V and 1 base from J, with 5 bases in between. The DNA for the CDR3 is TGTGCCAGCAGCTTGCAGGGCCAAGAGACCCAGTACTTC. Translation gives CASSLQGQETQYF. The full variable domain, completed using reference TRBV5-8 and TRBJ2-5, is EAGVTQSPTHLIKTRGQQATLRCSPISGHTSVYWYQQALGLGLQFLLWYDEGEERNRGNFPPRFSGRQFPNYSSELNVNALELEDSALYLCASSLQGQETQYFGPGTRLLVL.

Comments on this clone: The same CDR3 can be traced to other DNA sequences in this sample. The J gene is TRBJ2-7, the V gene TRBV28, with D unclear. Trimming took off 3 bases at V and 4 bases at J, with 7 bases between the two ends. The CDR3 consists of 12 residues. From germline, CDR1 is MDHEN and CDR2 SYDVKM. DNA for the CDR3: TGTGCCAGCAGTTTGTCTAGATACGAGCAGTACTTC. This codes for CASSLSRYEQYF.

This chain joins TRBV19 and TRBJ2-2; no definite D call. The CDR3 spans 13 residues. Germline-derived CDR1 and CDR2 are LNHDA and SQIVND (reference sequence). The V and J ends lost 0 bases and 3 bases respectively, with 2 bases between them. The CDR3 DNA reads TGTGCCAGTAGTATAGATTACACCGGGGAGCTGTTTTTT. Translated, it gives CASSIDYTGELFF.

The V gene is TRBV12-3 or TRBV12-4, the J gene TRBJ2-7, with D hard to call. The V and J ends lost 8 bases and 2 bases respectively, with 7 bases between them. The CDR3 is made up of 11 amino acids. In DNA, the CDR3 is TGTGCCAGCTCGAATACCTACGAGCAGTACTTC. Translated: CASSNTYEQYF.

The chain uses TRBV10-3 and TRBJ1-6; D is possibly TRBD1 (5 bases). The CDR3 is 14 amino acids. Trimming removed 8 bases at V and 0 bases at J, with 8 bases between. Germline-derived CDR1 and CDR2 are ENHRY and SYGVKD. The CDR3 region is CAISDSSYNSPLHF. As DNA, the CDR3 is TGTGCCATCTCTGACAGCTCCTATAATTCACCCCTCCACTTT.

V gene TRBV4-1 combines with J gene TRBJ2-7, with 7 bases aligning to TRBD1. CDR3 length: 16 residues. Per the germline V gene, CDR1 is MGHRA and CDR2 is YSYEKL. The junction had 15 bases not matched to a gene; V was cut back by 1 base and J by 9 bases. The CDR3: CASSQVQNRGAVGQYF. CDR3 nucleotides: TGCGCCAGCAGCCAAGTTCAGAACAGGGGCGCAGTGGGGCAGTACTTC.

The genes are TRBV7-3 and TRBJ1-2; perhaps TRBD1 as D (6 bases). The CDR3 has 19 amino acids. The germline V and J ends were trimmed by 5 bases and 2 bases, with 27 bases remaining between them. Germline V gene lookup returns CDR1 SGHTA and CDR2 FQGTGA. This CDR3 is CASSPRGPNPGSGNYGYTF. The DNA for the CDR3 is TGTGCCAGCAGCCCCAGGGGTCCTAATCCGGGATCCGGAAACTATGGCTACACCTTC.

This chain links TRBV28 with TRBJ1-2; no clear D. Trimming left V 2 bases short and J 4 bases short, with 14 bases between. Germline loops: CDR1 MDHEN, CDR2 SYDVKM. The CDR3 sequence is 15 residues long. The CDR3 coding sequence is TGTGCCAGCAGTTTAAATGGGAAACCAAGCTATGGCTACACCTTC. Its translation is CASSLNGKPSYGYTF.

The chain is built from TRBV3-1 (or the pseudogene TRBV3-2) and TRBJ2-5; 8 nucleotides line up with TRBD1. CDR3 length: 14 amino acids. Trimming cost V 4 bases and J 4 bases; bases outside gene matches: 5. The germline CDR1 and CDR2 sequences are LGHDT and YNNKEL (reference sequence). CDR3 DNA sequence: TGTGCCAGCAGCCCGGACAGGGCGACAGAGACCCAGTACTTC. As protein: CASSPDRATETQYF.

In this sample, this clone turned up a few times. This chain connects TRBV9 to TRBJ1-6, with 9 bases identical to TRBD1. The length of the CDR3 is 18 residues. V was pared by 3 bases and J by 7 bases, with 14 bases of the junction left unmatched. Germline-derived CDR1 and CDR2 are SGDLS and YYNGEE. The CDR3 coding sequence is TGTGCCAGCAGCGCCCCCTTTGGTCGGACAGGGGAGAATTCACCCCTCCACTTT. Translating it yields CASSAPFGRTGENSPLHF.

The chain is built from TRBV12-5 and TRBJ2-1; 11 bases map to TRBD2. Looked up from germline, CDR1 is LGHNT and CDR2 is FRNRAP. Trimming cost V 9 bases and J 7 bases; bases outside gene matches: 5. CDR3 length: 13 amino acids. CDR3 sequence: CARDSGRENEQFF. The CDR3, as DNA: TGTGCTAGGGATAGCGGGAGGGAGAATGAGCAGTTCTTC. The full variable domain, with the rest looked up from reference TRBV12-5 and TRBJ2-1, is DARVTQTPRHKVTEMGQEVTMRCQPILGHNTVFWYRQTMMQGLELLAYFRNRAPLDDSGMPKDRFSAEMPDATLATLKIQPSEPRDSAVYFCARDSGRENEQFFGPGTRLTVL.

The J gene is TRBJ2-7, the V gene TRBV20-1, with D perhaps TRBD2 (5 bases). In germline, CDR1 is DFQATT, CDR2 SNEGSKA (reference sequence). The CDR3 consists of 12 residues. V was shortened by 3 bases and J by 1 base, with 7 bases between the two germline ends. CDR3 loop: CSASEGSYEQYF. The CDR3 DNA reads as TGCAGTGCTAGTGAGGGTTCCTACGAGCAGTACTTC.

This chain connects TRBV2 to TRBJ1-1; no definite D call. Germline CDR1 and CDR2: SNHLY and FYNNEI. The CDR3 loop spans 15 amino acids. V lost 3 bases and J lost 2, with 13 bases in between. CDR3 amino acids: CASSDKGRANTEAFF. The CDR3 DNA sequence: TGTGCCAGCAGTGATAAGGGTCGGGCTAACACTGAAGCTTTCTTT.

Regarding this clone: Distinct nucleotide sequences in the sample also encode this CDR3. The chain is built from TRBV11-3 and TRBJ2-7; D may correspond to TRBD1 or TRBD2 (6 bases each). The germline V gene encodes CDR1 SGHNT and CDR2 YENEEA. The CDR3 runs 12 residues. V was cut by 3 bases and J by 6 bases, with 9 bases left in between. The CDR3 spells CASSLGGGEQYF. The CDR3 nucleotides read TGTGCCAGCAGCTTGGGGGGCGGCGAGCAGTACTTC.

The chain is built from TRBV2 and TRBJ2-7; 8 nucleotides line up with TRBD1. With V trimmed by 10 bases and J by 9 bases, 11 bases remained unmatched. Germline V gives CDR1 SNHLY, CDR2 FYNNEI. The CDR3 has 12 amino acids. CDR3 bases: TGTGCCATCAGGGGGCAGGGAGGTGCGCAGTACTTC. It yields the protein CAIRGQGGAQYF.

V is TRBV2 and J is TRBJ2-5; 7 bases are a match to TRBD2. Looked up from germline, CDR1 is SNHLY and CDR2 is FYNNEI. The CDR3 consists of 14 residues. V lost 1 base to trimming and J lost 6 bases; unmatched junction nucleotides: 5. CDR3 DNA sequence: TGTGCCAGCAGTGAAGTAACTAGCGCCCAGACCCAGTACTTC. This codes for CASSEVTSAQTQYF.

This clone is a singleton in its sample. V and J are TRBV18 and TRBJ2-3, with 12 bases matching TRBD2. Germline V gene lookup returns CDR1 KGHSH and CDR2 LQKENI. The CDR3 has 15 residues. The junction had 3 bases not matched to a gene; V was cut back by 6 bases and J by 2 bases. For the CDR3, the DNA is TGTGCCAGCTCGTGGACTAGCGGGGACACAGATACGCAGTATTTT. It yields the protein CASSWTSGDTDTQYF.

CDR3 nucleotide sequence: TGTGCCAGCAAGGGGGGACTAGCGGGGACCTTTGAGCAGTTCTTC. Translation: CASKGGLAGTFEQFF. V usage is TRBV28 and J usage is TRBJ2-1; TRBD2 matches 13 bases. With 7 bases clipped from V and 9 bases from J, the junction kept 9 bases outside the gene matches. CDR1 MDHEN and CDR2 SYDVKM come from the germline V gene. The CDR3 is 15 residues long.

V and J are TRBV2 and TRBJ2-3, with 9 nucleotides matching TRBD2. Germline CDR1 is SNHLY and CDR2 is FYNNEI. J was trimmed by 6 bases and V by 5 bases; bases with no gene match: 6. The CDR3 has 14 amino acids. CDR3 in DNA: TGTGCCAGCAGTTTTAGCGGGGGAGGGGATACGCAGTATTTT. It is translated as CASSFSGGGDTQYF.

The chain carries TRBV21-1 and TRBJ2-2; the D call of TRBD2 is as the table states it, not checked on the DNA. TRBV21-1 is described as a pseudogene. This CDR3 comprises 17 residues. The CDR3 spells CASSKNTGDGNTGELFF. CDR3 bases: TGTGCCAGCAGCAAAAACACGGGGGATGGGAACACCGGGGAGCTGTTTTTT.

The CDR3, as DNA: TGTGCCACCAGTGATTTCCAGCGGAGCTCCTACAATGAGCAGTTCTTC. Its protein product is CATSDFQRSSYNEQFF. This rearrangement joins TRBV24-1 to TRBJ2-1, with D possibly matching TRBD2 (5 bases). CDR1 KGHDR and CDR2 SFDVKD come from the germline V gene. Trimming cost V 1 base and J 0 bases, with 9 bases left between them. This CDR3 comprises 16 residues.

The chain couples TRBV5-8 to TRBJ2-7; possible D gene TRBD1, 5 bases. Trimming took off 1 base at V and 0 bases at J, with 14 bases between the two ends. Germline CDR1 and CDR2: SGHTS and YDEGEE. CDR3 length: 16 amino acids. The CDR3 DNA is TGTGCCAGCAGCTTGTTGAAGGGGCTGACCTCCTACGAGCAGTACTTC. Protein: CASSLLKGLTSYEQYF.

V usage is TRBV3-1 (or the pseudogene TRBV3-2) and J usage is TRBJ1-3; the D gene is possibly TRBD1 (6 bases). The CDR3 spans 16 residues. V was trimmed by 4 bases and J by 0 bases, leaving 13 bases between them. Per the germline V gene, CDR1 is LGHDT and CDR2 is YNNKEL (reference sequence). In DNA, the CDR3 is TGTGCCAGCAGCCCGACAGGATCTGACTCTGGAAACACCATATATTTT. Translated: CASSPTGSDSGNTIYF.

The chain couples TRBV27 to TRBJ2-3; the D is unclear. This CDR3 has 16 amino acids. Germline CDR1 and CDR2: MNHEY and SMNVEV (reference sequence). The V end lost 3 bases, the J end lost 2 bases, and 15 bases lay between the germline ends. The CDR3 DNA is TGTGCCAGCAGTTTTTTTTCCAGCAGAACCACAGATACGCAGTATTTT. It is translated as CASSFFSSRTTDTQYF.

The chain carries TRBV13 and TRBJ1-6; possibly TRBD1 for D (5 bases). The CDR3 has 15 residues. The V end lost 4 bases, the J end lost 8 bases, and 15 bases lay between the germline ends. Germline values: CDR1 PRHDT, CDR2 FYEKMQ (reference sequence). This CDR3 reads CASSSPGTAHSPLHF. As DNA, the CDR3 is TGTGCCAGCAGCTCTCCAGGGACGGCGCATTCACCCCTCCACTTT.

The chain is built from TRBV28 and TRBJ2-2; TRBD2 matches 14 bases. The CDR3 consists of 17 residues. After removal of 5 bases from V and 5 bases from J, the junction contained 7 bases not matched to a gene. Germline CDR1 is MDHEN and CDR2 is SYDVKM. CDR3 sequence: CASSIPGLAGDTGELFF. In DNA, the CDR3 is TGTGCCAGCAGTATTCCGGGACTAGCGGGAGATACCGGGGAGCTGTTTTTT.

The chain employs TRBV30 and TRBJ2-7, with D perhaps TRBD2 (6 bases). V lost 4 bases, J lost 7 bases, and 11 bases lay in between. The CDR3 has 11 residues. From germline, CDR1 is GTSNPN and CDR2 SVGIG (reference sequence). CDR3 bases: TGTGCCTGGATGCGGGGCGAAGAGCAGTACTTC. Its translation: CAWMRGEEQYF.

This clone was seen once. The genes are TRBV21-1 and TRBJ1-3. TRBV21-1 is flagged as a pseudogene. This CDR3 contains 18 residues. The CDR3 DNA is TGTGCCAGCAGCTCCCGGGGGTACGGGGATTCCCATGGAAACACCATATATTTT. Its translation is CASSSRGYGDSHGNTIYF.

V and J are TRBV5-1 and TRBJ2-3; TRBD2 agrees at 13 bases. The CDR3 length is 16 residues. V lost 3 bases to trimming and J lost 4 bases; unmatched junction nucleotides: 5. Germline CDR1 reads SGHRS; CDR2 reads YFSETQ. The CDR3, as DNA: TGCGCCAGCAGCTCGGGACTAGCGGGACTGGCAGATACGCAGTATTTT. It is translated as CASSSGLAGLADTQYF.

This chain uses TRBV10-3 with TRBJ1-3; D is undetermined. The CDR3 runs 16 residues. The germline gives CDR1 ENHRY, CDR2 SYGVKD. V was pared by 6 bases and J by 0 bases, with 15 bases between. The CDR3 loop is CAISSEVLISGNTIYF. The DNA of the CDR3 is TGTGCCATCAGCTCGGAAGTACTCATCTCTGGAAACACCATATATTTT.